This TCR beta chain was captured in a study of blood T cell repertoires in COVID-19. Across the study: Sites across the United States, Italy and Spain contributed samples from acute and convalescent COVID-19. T cells, B-cell-depleted T cells, or PBMCs supplied cDNA or gDNA.

Original analysis: Reference gene primers were amplified, and this amplification served to estimate nucleated cell counts. Clones were read by immunoSEQ multiplex PCR, and TCRdb kept only the in-frame ones, dropping some. V and J calls and clone size come straight from that table; D and trimming were deduced from the DNA. Found here are 30,000 to 40,000 clones, 85% to 95% of them singletons; the top ten hold approximately 0.88%. The V and J ends lost 5 bases and 7 bases, in that order; junction bases with no gene match: 7. CDR3 size: 13 residues. Germline V gene data show CDR1 as SGHTA and CDR2 as FQGTGA.

This TCR derives from a male donor with active COVID-19. The J gene is TRBJ2-5, the V gene TRBV7-3; TRBD1 aligns across 7 bases. Sequenced material: peripheral blood. The CDR3 sequence: CASSPQGSGTQYF. Written as DNA, the CDR3 is TGTGCCAGCAGCCCACAGGGGAGCGGGACCCAGTACTTC.